A single sample is the source of the 8 T cell receptor beta chains below, sequenced in a study of T cells in localized non-small cell lung cancer. Data came from immunoSEQ multiplex PCR; TCRdb stores just in-frame clones and leaves some out. The sample yields 60,000 to 75,000 clones, roughly 81% seen once. The material sequenced was peripheral blood, taken before any cancer treatment. These receptors were collected from a female donor of 60 years or more with stage I lung adenocarcinoma.

The chain links TRBV11-3 to TRBJ1-1, with TRBD1 as a possible D gene (5 bases). The CDR3 has 14 residues. Germline CDR1 and CDR2: SGHNT and YENEEA. V was cut by 3 bases and J by 2 bases, with 10 bases left in between. CDR3 sequence: CASSLGGSNTEAFF. CDR3 bases: TGTGCCAGCAGCTTGGGGGGATCTAACACTGAAGCTTTCTTT.

V gene TRBV2 combines with J gene TRBJ2-1, with 9 bases fitting TRBD1. Germline lookup yields CDR1 SNHLY and CDR2 FYNNEI. The CDR3 consists of 19 residues. Unmatched junction bases numbered 13, after V lost 2 bases and J lost 2 bases. CDR3 protein: CASSELLGTGLKTYNEQFF. The CDR3 bases are TGTGCCAGCAGTGAACTTCTCGGGACAGGGTTAAAGACCTACAATGAGCAGTTCTTC.

This clone was seen a single time. The chain carries TRBV20-1 and TRBJ2-7; a weak D match, TRBD2 (6 bases). Trimming left V 6 bases short and J 11 bases short, with 17 bases between. This CDR3 is built from 11 residues. CDR1 is DFQATT, CDR2 SNEGSKA, per germline (reference sequence). The CDR3 here is CSARERRGKYF. DNA of the CDR3: TGCAGTGCCCGGGAGAGGCGGGGCAAGTACTTC.

CDR3 DNA: TGTGCCAGCAGCCGGGGACAGGTGAACACTGAAGCTTTCTTT. This sequence encodes CASSRGQVNTEAFF. V is TRBV5-6 and J is TRBJ1-1; TRBD1 agrees at 8 bases. V shed 4 bases, J shed 0 bases, and the junction held 2 bases outside the gene matches. Germline assignment: CDR1 SGHDT and CDR2 YYEEEE. The CDR3 loop spans 14 amino acids.

The chain is built from TRBV11-2 and TRBJ1-2; no clear D gene. Deletions cut 0 bases from V and 3 bases from J, with 5 bases between. CDR1 and CDR2 from the germline V gene are SGHAT and FQNNGV. The CDR3 is 13 amino acids. CDR3 bases: TGTGCCAGCAGCTTAGAATGGGACTATGGCTACACCTTC. Protein sequence: CASSLEWDYGYTF.

The chain carries TRBV5-5 and TRBJ2-3; the match to TRBD2 covers 9 bases. CDR3 size: 19 residues. Germline V gene data show CDR1 as SGHKS and CDR2 as YYEKEE (reference sequence). Trimming cost V 0 bases and J 2 bases; bases outside gene matches: 13. The CDR3 is CASSLDRGGGGRITDTQYF. The CDR3 DNA follows: TGTGCCAGCAGCTTGGATCGCGGCGGGGGGGGGCGGATCACAGATACGCAGTATTTT.

The chain joins TRBV14 to TRBJ2-7; TRBD1 might be the D (6 bases). The CDR3 loop spans 13 amino acids. V was cut by 6 bases and J by 6 bases, with 15 bases left in between. Germline CDR1 and CDR2: SGHDN and FVKESK. The CDR3 loop is CASRRNIGGEQYF. The CDR3 bases are TGTGCCAGCAGGCGTAATATAGGGGGCGAGCAGTACTTC.

This rearrangement joins TRBV7-9 to TRBJ2-6; perhaps TRBD1 as D (6 bases). The CDR3 runs 17 residues. Per germline, CDR1 SEHNR and CDR2 FQNEAQ (reference sequence). V was shortened by 2 bases and J by 0 bases, with 11 bases between the two germline ends. The CDR3 reads CASSLLGGSSGANVLTF. In nucleotides, the CDR3 is TGTGCCAGCAGCTTATTAGGGGGAAGCTCTGGGGCCAACGTCCTGACTTTC.